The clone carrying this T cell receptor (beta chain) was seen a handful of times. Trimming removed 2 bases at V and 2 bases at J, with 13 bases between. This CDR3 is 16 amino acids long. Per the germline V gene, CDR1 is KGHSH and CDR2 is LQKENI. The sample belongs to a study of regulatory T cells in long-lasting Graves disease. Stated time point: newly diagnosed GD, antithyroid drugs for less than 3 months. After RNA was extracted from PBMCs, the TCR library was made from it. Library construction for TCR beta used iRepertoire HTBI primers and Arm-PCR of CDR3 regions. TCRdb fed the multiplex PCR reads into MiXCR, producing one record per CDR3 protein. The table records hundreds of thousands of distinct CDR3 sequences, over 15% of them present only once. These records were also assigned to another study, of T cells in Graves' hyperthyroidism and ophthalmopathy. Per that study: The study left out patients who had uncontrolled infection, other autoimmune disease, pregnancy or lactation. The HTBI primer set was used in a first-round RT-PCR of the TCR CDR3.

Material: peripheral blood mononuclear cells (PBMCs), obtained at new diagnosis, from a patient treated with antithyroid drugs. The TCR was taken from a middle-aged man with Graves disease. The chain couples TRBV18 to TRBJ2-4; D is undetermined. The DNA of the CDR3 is TGTGCCAGCTCACCAGGGTGGCAAGGAACCAAAAACATTCAGTACTTC. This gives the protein CASSPGWQGTKNIQYF.